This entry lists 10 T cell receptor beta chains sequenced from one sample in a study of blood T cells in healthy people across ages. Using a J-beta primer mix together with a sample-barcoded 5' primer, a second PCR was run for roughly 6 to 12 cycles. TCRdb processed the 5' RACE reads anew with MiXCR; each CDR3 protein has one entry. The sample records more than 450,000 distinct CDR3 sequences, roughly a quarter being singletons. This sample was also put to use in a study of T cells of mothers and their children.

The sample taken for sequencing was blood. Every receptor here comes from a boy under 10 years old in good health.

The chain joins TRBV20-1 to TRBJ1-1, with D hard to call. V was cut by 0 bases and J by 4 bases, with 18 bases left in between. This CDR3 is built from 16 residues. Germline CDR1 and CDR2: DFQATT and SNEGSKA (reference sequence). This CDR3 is CSARDRVKLAGTEAFF. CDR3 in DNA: TGCAGTGCTAGAGATAGAGTGAAGCTTGCGGGCACTGAAGCTTTCTTT.

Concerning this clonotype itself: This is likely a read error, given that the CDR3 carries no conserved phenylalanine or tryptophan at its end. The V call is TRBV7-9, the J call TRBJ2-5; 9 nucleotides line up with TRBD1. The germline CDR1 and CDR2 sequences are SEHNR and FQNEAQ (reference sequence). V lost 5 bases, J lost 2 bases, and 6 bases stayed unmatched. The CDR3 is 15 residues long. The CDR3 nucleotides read TGTGCCAGCAGCCACCAGACAGGGGGTCAAGAGACCCAGTACTCC. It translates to CASSHQTGGQETQYS.

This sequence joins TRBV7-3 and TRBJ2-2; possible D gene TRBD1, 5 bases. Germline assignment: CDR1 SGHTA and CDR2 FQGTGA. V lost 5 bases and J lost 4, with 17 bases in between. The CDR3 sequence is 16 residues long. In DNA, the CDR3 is TGTGCCAGCAGCCCCGCCCCGACAGACTTCACCGGGGAGCTGTTTTTT. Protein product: CASSPAPTDFTGELFF.

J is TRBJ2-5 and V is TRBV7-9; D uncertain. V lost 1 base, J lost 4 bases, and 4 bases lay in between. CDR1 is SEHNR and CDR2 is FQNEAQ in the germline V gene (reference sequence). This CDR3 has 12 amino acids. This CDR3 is CASSLVIETQYF. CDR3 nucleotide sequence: TGTGCCAGCAGCTTAGTCATAGAGACCCAGTACTTC.

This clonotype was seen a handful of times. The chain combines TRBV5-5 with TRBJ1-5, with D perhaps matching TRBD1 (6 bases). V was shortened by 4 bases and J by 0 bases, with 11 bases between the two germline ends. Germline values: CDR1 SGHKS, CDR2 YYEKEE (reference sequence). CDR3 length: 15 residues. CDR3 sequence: CASSPGQTSNQPQHF. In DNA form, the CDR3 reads TGTGCCAGCAGCCCGGGACAAACTAGCAATCAGCCCCAGCATTTT.

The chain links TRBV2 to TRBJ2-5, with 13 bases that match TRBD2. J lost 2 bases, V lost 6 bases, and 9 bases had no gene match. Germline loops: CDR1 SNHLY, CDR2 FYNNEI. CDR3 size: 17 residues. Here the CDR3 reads CASRGAPGLAGQETQYF. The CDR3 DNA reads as TGTGCCAGCAGGGGTGCTCCGGGACTAGCGGGGCAAGAGACCCAGTACTTC.

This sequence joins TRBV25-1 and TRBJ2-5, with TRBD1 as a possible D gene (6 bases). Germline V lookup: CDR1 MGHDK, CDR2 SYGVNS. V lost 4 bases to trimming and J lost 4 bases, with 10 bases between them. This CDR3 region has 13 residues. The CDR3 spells CASSVGGAETQYF. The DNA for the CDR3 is TGTGCCAGCAGTGTAGGGGGAGCAGAGACCCAGTACTTC.

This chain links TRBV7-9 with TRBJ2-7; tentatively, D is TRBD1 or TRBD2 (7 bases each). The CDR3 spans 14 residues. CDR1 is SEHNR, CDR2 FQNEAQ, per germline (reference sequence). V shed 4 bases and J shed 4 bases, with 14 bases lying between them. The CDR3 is CASSSQGGRYEQYF. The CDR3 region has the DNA TGTGCCAGCAGCTCCCAGGGGGGGCGGTACGAGCAGTACTTC.

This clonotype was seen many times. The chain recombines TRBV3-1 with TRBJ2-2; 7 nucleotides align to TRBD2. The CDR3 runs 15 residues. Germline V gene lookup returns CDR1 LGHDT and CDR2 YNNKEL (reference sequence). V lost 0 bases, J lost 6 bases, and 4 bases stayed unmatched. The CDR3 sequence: CASSQDLLAAGELFF. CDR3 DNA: TGTGCCAGCAGCCAAGATCTTCTAGCGGCCGGGGAGCTGTTTTTT. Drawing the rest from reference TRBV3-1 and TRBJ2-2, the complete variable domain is DTAVSQTPKYLVTQMGNDKSIKCEQNLGHDTMYWYKQDSKKFLKIMFSYNNKELIINETVPNRFSPKSPDKAHLNLHINSLELGDSAVYFCASSQDLLAAGELFFGEGSRLTVL.

Written as DNA, the CDR3 is TGTGCCAGCAGTTTAAAGGGAAGTGCAGATACGCAGTATTTT. Protein: CASSLKGSADTQYF. The chain carries TRBV27 and TRBJ2-3; D is unclear. This CDR3 has 14 amino acids. CDR1 is MNHEY, CDR2 SMNVEV, per germline (reference sequence). V was clipped by 2 bases and J by 4 bases, with 10 bases between them.